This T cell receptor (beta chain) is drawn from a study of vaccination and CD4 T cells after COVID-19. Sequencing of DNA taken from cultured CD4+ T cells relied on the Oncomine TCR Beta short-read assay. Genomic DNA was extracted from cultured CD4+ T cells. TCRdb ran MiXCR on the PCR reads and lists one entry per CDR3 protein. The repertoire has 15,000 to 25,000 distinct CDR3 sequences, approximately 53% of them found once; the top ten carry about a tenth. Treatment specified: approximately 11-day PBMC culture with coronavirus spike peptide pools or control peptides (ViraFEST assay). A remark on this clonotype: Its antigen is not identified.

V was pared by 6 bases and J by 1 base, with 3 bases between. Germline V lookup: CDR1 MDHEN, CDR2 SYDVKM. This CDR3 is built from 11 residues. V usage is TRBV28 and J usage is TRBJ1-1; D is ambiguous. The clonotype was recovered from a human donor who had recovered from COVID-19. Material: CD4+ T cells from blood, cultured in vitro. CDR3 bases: TGTGCCAGCAGATCGAACACTGAAGCTTTCTTT. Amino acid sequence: CASRSNTEAFF. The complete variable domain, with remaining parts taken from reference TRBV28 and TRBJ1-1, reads DVKVTQSSRYLVKRTGEKVFLECVQDMDHENMFWYRQDPGLGLRLIYFSYDVKMKEKGDIPEGYSVSREKKERFSLILESASTNQTSMYLCASRSNTEAFFGQGTRLTVV.